Below are 17 T cell receptor beta chains sequenced from a single sample in a study of tumor T cells in aggressive B-cell lymphoma. The method was immunoSEQ multiplex PCR; TCRdb's version includes in-frame clones alone and lacks a portion of them. The data contain several thousand clones, more than 75% of them singletons. The sequencing input was tumor tissue. These receptors all stem from an adult with diffuse large B cell lymphoma.

The genes are TRBV18 and TRBJ1-4; D not resolved. Germline CDR1 reads KGHSH; CDR2 reads LQKENI. Deletions cut 6 bases from V and 6 bases from J, with 11 bases between. This CDR3 contains 13 residues. CDR3 in amino acids: CASSKQKDEKLFF. CDR3 coding DNA: TGTGCCAGCTCGAAACAGAAAGATGAAAAACTGTTTTTT.

The chain carries TRBV10-3 and TRBJ1-1; TRBD1 matches 7 bases. The V and J ends lost 4 bases and 5 bases, in that order; junction bases with no gene match: 10. Germline V gene data show CDR1 as ENHRY and CDR2 as SYGVKD. CDR3 length equals 15 residues. CDR3 coding DNA: TGTGCCATCAGTGGGGCAGGGGGAGATTGGACTGAAGCTTTCTTT. Amino acids: CAISGAGGDWTEAFF.

This CDR3 is CASSLLRNYRDEQFF. CDR3 sequence (DNA): TGTGCCAGCAGTTTACTTCGAAACTATCGGGATGAGCAGTTCTTC. The gene calls are TRBV27 and TRBJ2-1; D unresolved. This CDR3 contains 15 residues. Trimming took off 2 bases at V and 8 bases at J, with 16 bases between the two ends. CDR1 MNHEY and CDR2 SMNVEV come from the germline V gene (reference sequence).

This clone was seen only a few times. The chain is built from TRBV10-3 and TRBJ1-3, with 7 bases identical to TRBD1. Per germline, CDR1 ENHRY and CDR2 SYGVKD. V shed 2 bases and J 0 bases; nucleotides not matched to a gene: 4. There are 16 residues in the CDR3. DNA for the CDR3: TGTGCCATCAGTGAGCTTAGGGACAGCTCTGGAAACACCATATATTTT. As protein: CAISELRDSSGNTIYF.

This chain connects TRBV6-6 to TRBJ1-1, with 8 bases lining up with TRBD1. The CDR3 consists of 16 residues. Trimming removed 4 bases from V and 1 base from J; junction bases left unmatched: 8. Germline loops: CDR1 MNHNY, CDR2 SVGAGI (reference sequence). The CDR3 protein is CASSSEDRDANTEAFF. CDR3 coding DNA: TGTGCCAGCAGTTCTGAGGACAGGGACGCGAACACTGAAGCTTTCTTT.

Only one count was recorded for this clone. This chain joins TRBV7-2 and TRBJ2-7; the D is unclear. CDR3 size: 15 residues. Trimming took off 0 bases at V and 2 bases at J, with 11 bases between the two ends. Germline CDR1 is SGHTA and CDR2 is FQGNSA. CDR3 sequence: CASSLAHRVPYEQYF. The CDR3 DNA reads as TGTGCCAGCAGCTTAGCGCACAGAGTTCCCTACGAGCAGTACTTC. The full variable domain, in which reference TRBV7-2 and TRBJ2-7 provide the parts outside the CDR3, is GAGVSQSPSNKVTEKGKDVELRCDPISGHTALYWYRQSLGQGLEFLIYFQGNSAPDKSGLPSDRFSAERTGGSVSTLTIQRTQQEDSAVYLCASSLAHRVPYEQYFGPGTRLTVT.

V is TRBV27 and J is TRBJ1-2; the D gene is possibly TRBD1 (5 bases). CDR1 is MNHEY and CDR2 is SMNVEV in the germline V gene (reference sequence). V shed 5 bases and J shed 4 bases, with 11 bases lying between them. The CDR3 length is 13 residues. The CDR3, as DNA: TGTGCCAGCAGTCAACAGGTGGCCTATGGCTACACCTTC. Protein sequence: CASSQQVAYGYTF.

The chain couples TRBV7-9 to TRBJ2-2; TRBD1 matches 8 bases. The CDR3 contains 15 residues. With V trimmed by 1 base and J by 5 bases, 3 bases remained unmatched. Per germline, CDR1 SEHNR and CDR2 FQNEAQ (reference sequence). DNA of the CDR3: TGTGCCAGCAGCTTAGGGCAGGGGGCGACCGGGGAGCTGTTTTTT. Translating gives CASSLGQGATGELFF.

J is TRBJ1-5 and V is TRBV2; 11 nucleotides agree with TRBD1. This CDR3 is 15 amino acids long. The germline gives CDR1 SNHLY, CDR2 FYNNEI. With V trimmed by 1 base and J by 8 bases, 4 bases remained unmatched. The CDR3 sequence is CASSEVRDRGEPQHF. CDR3 bases: TGTGCCAGCAGTGAAGTCCGGGACAGGGGGGAGCCCCAGCATTTT. The full variable domain, its missing parts supplied by reference TRBV2 and TRBJ1-5, is EPEVTQTPSHQVTQMGQEVILRCVPISNHLYFYWYRQILGQKVEFLVSFYNNEISEKSEIFDDQFSVERPDGSNFTLKIRSTKLEDSAMYFCASSEVRDRGEPQHFGDGTRLSIL.

This clone showed up just once. J is TRBJ1-4 and V is TRBV7-9; 7 bases map to TRBD1. The CDR3 loop spans 12 amino acids. The V and J ends lost 8 bases and 10 bases, in that order; junction bases with no gene match: 7. Germline loops: CDR1 SEHNR, CDR2 FQNEAQ (reference sequence). The CDR3 DNA follows: TGTGCCAGCCTCGGGACAGCGGGAAAACTGTTTTTT. Translated, it gives CASLGTAGKLFF.

The chain carries TRBV19 and TRBJ1-5; TRBD1 aligns across 8 bases. Trimming removed 3 bases from V and 0 bases from J; junction bases left unmatched: 7. Germline values: CDR1 LNHDA, CDR2 SQIVND (reference sequence). The CDR3 is 17 residues long. Here the CDR3 DNA reads TGTGCCAGTAGTATGTTACAGGGGGGCATTAGCAATCAGCCCCAGCATTTT. The encoded protein is CASSMLQGGISNQPQHF.

The CDR3 spells CASSLGTGNTEAFF. CDR3 bases: TGTGCCAGCAGCTTAGGGACAGGGAACACTGAAGCTTTCTTT. The chain has TRBV7-8 and TRBJ1-1, with TRBD1 matching 7 bases. The V segment lost 1 base and the J segment 1 base; nucleotides outside the gene matches: 0. CDR1 and CDR2 (germline): SGHVS, FQNEAQ. The length of the CDR3 is 14 residues.

The rearrangement uses TRBV6-5 and TRBJ2-7; 7 positions match TRBD1. Trimming removed 6 bases from V and 3 bases from J; junction bases left unmatched: 8. The CDR3 spans 14 residues. Germline CDR1 and CDR2: MNHEY and SVGAGI. The chain's CDR3 is CASRTDRTHYEQYF. The CDR3 DNA reads as TGTGCCAGCAGGACGGACAGGACCCACTACGAGCAGTACTTC.

This rearrangement joins TRBV7-9 to TRBJ1-1; D unresolved. V dropped 5 bases and J dropped 8 bases, with 6 bases sitting between them. In germline, CDR1 is SEHNR, CDR2 FQNEAQ (reference sequence). This CDR3 contains 10 residues. The CDR3 loop reads CASSNFEAFF. DNA for the CDR3: TGTGCCAGCAGCAACTTCGAAGCTTTCTTT. The whole variable domain, remainder taken from reference TRBV7-9 and TRBJ1-1, is DTGVSQNPRHKITKRGQNVTFRCDPISEHNRLYWYRQTLGQGPEFLTYFQNEAQLEKSRLLSDRFSAERPKGSFSTLEIQRTEQGDSAMYLCASSNFEAFFGQGTRLTVV.

The V gene is TRBV10-1, the J gene TRBJ2-2; no firm D call. From germline, CDR1 is WNHNN and CDR2 SYGVQD (reference sequence). The V gene lost 6 bases and the J gene lost 1 base, with 12 bases spanning the gap. This CDR3 is 15 amino acids long. The CDR3 coding sequence is TGCGCCAGCAGAGTAGTCGAGAGGAACACCGGGGAGCTGTTTTTT. This encodes CASRVVERNTGELFF.

The J gene is TRBJ1-5, the V gene TRBV10-3; the D is unclear. The CDR3 consists of 13 residues. The germline V gene has CDR1 ENHRY and CDR2 SYGVKD. V lost 0 bases and J lost 6, with 6 bases in between. The CDR3 nucleotides read TGTGCCATCAGTGAGTCTCTTTTTCAGCCCCAGCATTTT. Protein: CAISESLFQPQHF.

The chain uses TRBV6-1 and TRBJ2-4; weak D call: TRBD1 (5 bases). The V and J ends lost 1 base and 0 bases respectively, with 7 bases between them. There are 15 residues in the CDR3. CDR1 and CDR2 (germline): MNHNS, SASEGT. CDR3 loop: CASSEGQLAKNIQYF. The CDR3 coding sequence is TGTGCCAGCAGTGAAGGACAGCTAGCCAAAAACATTCAGTACTTC.